Following are 9 T cell receptor beta chains from one sample sequenced in a study of T cells expressing NK-cell markers. Reprocessing the 5' RACE reads, TCRdb reports a single entry for every CDR3 protein and omits DNA. The ten top clones account for about 3.6%, within a sample of 550,000 or so distinct CDR3 sequences. What was sequenced was blood T cells: a sorted CD56 or NKG2C T cell subset, CD4+ or CD8+ T cells, or bulk PBMC T cells (not recorded which). The origin of the receptors is a man aged 18 to 35 in good health.

The chain combines TRBV9 with TRBJ2-1; without DNA, the TCRdb call of TRBD2 cannot be checked. Germline V gives CDR1 SGDLS, CDR2 YYNGEE. CDR3 length: 14 residues. CDR3 region: CASSVIGSDNEQFF. Full variable domain (missing parts from reference TRBV9 and TRBJ2-1): DSGVTQTPKHLITATGQRVTLRCSPRSGDLSVYWYQQSLDQGLQFLIQYYNGEERAKGNILERFSAQQFPDLHSELNLSSLELGDSALYFCASSVIGSDNEQFFGPGTRLTVL.

The CDR3: CASGVGVLPEYNEQFF. The chain has TRBV27 and TRBJ2-1; TCRdb's assignment of TRBD1 cannot be checked, as there is no DNA. This CDR3 contains 16 residues. Germline V gene data show CDR1 as MNHEY and CDR2 as SMNVEV (reference sequence).

This chain uses TRBV18 with TRBJ2-7; TCRdb calls TRBD1, which cannot be checked without DNA. Germline values: CDR1 KGHSH, CDR2 LQKENI. The CDR3 contains 14 residues. Here the CDR3 reads CASSPLRTGIEQYF.

The chain employs TRBV7-9 and TRBJ2-5; the TRBD2 assignment by TCRdb is unverifiable without DNA. Germline CDR1 and CDR2: SEHNR and FQNEAQ (reference sequence). The length of the CDR3 is 14 residues. CDR3 in amino acids: CASSLGLVKETQYF.

The chain employs TRBV20-1 and TRBJ2-5. Germline V gene lookup returns CDR1 DFQATT and CDR2 SNEGSKA (reference sequence). The CDR3 is 14 amino acids. Here the CDR3 reads CSARGFSGQETQYF.

The chain recombines TRBV4-3 with TRBJ2-5. The CDR3 contains 13 residues. Germline lookup yields CDR1 LGHNA and CDR2 YSLEER. CDR3 region: CASSQVRWETQYF.

This sequence joins TRBV9 and TRBJ2-3. Germline V gene lookup returns CDR1 SGDLS and CDR2 YYNGEE. The CDR3 has 16 residues. The CDR3 protein is CASSVTEATGTDTQYF.

The chain couples TRBV27 to TRBJ2-1; no DNA is available, so the TRBD2 call from TCRdb remains unchecked. The germline CDR1 and CDR2 sequences are MNHEY and SMNVEV (reference sequence). This CDR3 has 14 amino acids. The CDR3 is CASKKRGLDNEQFF.

The chain uses TRBV5-1 and TRBJ2-1. The germline CDR1 and CDR2 sequences are SGHRS and YFSETQ. This CDR3 is 14 amino acids long. This chain's CDR3 is CASSRTTLSDEQFF.